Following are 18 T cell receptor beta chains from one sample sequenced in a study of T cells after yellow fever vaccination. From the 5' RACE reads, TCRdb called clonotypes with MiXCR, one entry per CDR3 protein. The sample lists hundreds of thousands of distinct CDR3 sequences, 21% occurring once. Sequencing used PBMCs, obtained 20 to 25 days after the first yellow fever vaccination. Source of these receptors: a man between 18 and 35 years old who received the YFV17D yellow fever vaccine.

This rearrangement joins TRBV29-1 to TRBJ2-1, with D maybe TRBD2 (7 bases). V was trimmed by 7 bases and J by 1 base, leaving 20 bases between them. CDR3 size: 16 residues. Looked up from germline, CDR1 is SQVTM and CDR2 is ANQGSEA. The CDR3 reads CSAKTGGLGSYNEQFF. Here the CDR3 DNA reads TGCAGCGCAAAGACGGGGGGCTTAGGATCCTACAATGAGCAGTTCTTC.

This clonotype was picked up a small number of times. The CDR3: CATGPGTEAFF. CDR3 sequence (DNA): TGCGCAACAGGGCCGGGCACTGAAGCTTTCTTT. The chain is built from TRBV4-1 and TRBJ1-1; weak D call: TRBD1 (6 bases). CDR3 length equals 11 residues. The germline gives CDR1 MGHRA, CDR2 YSYEKL.

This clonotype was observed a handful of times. This CDR3 is CASSLDRQGGELFF. CDR3 in DNA: TGCGCCAGCAGCTTGGATAGGCAAGGCGGGGAGCTGTTTTTT. This chain links TRBV5-1 with TRBJ2-2; D unclear. The CDR3 length is 14 residues. Per the germline V gene, CDR1 is SGHRS and CDR2 is YFSETQ. The V gene lost 0 bases and the J gene lost 7 bases, with 10 bases spanning the gap.

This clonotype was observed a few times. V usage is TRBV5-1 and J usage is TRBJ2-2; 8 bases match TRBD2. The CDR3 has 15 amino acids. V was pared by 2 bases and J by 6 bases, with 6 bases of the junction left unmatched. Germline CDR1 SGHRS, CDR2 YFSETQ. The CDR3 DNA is TGCGCCAGCAGCTTCACCGGGGGGGCCGCCGGGGAGCTGTTTTTT. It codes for CASSFTGGAAGELFF. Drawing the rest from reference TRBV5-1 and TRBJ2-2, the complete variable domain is KAGVTQTPRYLIKTRGQQVTLSCSPISGHRSVSWYQQTPGQGLQFLFEYFSETQRNKGNFPGRFSGRQFSNSRSEMNVSTLELGDSALYLCASSFTGGAAGELFFGEGSRLTVL.

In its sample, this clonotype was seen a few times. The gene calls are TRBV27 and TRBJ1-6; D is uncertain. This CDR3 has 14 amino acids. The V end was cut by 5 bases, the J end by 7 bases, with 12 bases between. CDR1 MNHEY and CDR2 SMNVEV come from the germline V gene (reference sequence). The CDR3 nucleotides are TGTGCCAGCAGTCCGAAAGGGAGGAATTCACCCCTCCACTTT. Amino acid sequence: CASSPKGRNSPLHF.

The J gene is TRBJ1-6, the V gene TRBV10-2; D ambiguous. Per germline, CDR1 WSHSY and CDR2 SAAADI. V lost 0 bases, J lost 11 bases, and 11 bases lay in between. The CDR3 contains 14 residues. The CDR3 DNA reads TGCGCCAGCAGTGAGTCGAGTCTATCGACACCCCTCCACTTT. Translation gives CASSESSLSTPLHF.

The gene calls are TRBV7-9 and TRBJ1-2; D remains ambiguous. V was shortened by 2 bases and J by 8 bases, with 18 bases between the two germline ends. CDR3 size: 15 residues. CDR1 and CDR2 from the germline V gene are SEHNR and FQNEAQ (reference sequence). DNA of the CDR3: TGTGCCAGCAGCTTAAATGGCGGAGCCATCGGGGGCTACACCTTC. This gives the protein CASSLNGGAIGGYTF.

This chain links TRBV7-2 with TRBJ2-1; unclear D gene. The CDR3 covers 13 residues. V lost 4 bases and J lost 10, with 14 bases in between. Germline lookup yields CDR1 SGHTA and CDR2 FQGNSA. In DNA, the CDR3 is TGTGCCAGCAGCTCTTGGACGGCTAGGGAGCAGTTCTTC. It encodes CASSSWTAREQFF.

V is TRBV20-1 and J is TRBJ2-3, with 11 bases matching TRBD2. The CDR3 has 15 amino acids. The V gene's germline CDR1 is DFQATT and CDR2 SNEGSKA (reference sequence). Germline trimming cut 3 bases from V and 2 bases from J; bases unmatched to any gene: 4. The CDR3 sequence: CSARRSGGVTDTQYF. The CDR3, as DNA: TGCAGTGCTAGGCGTAGCGGGGGGGTCACAGATACGCAGTATTTT.

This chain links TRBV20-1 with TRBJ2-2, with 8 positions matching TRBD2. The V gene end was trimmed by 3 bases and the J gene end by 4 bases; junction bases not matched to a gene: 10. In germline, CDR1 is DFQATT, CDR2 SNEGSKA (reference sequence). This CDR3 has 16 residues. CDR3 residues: CSARILRGETTGELFF. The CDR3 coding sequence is TGCAGTGCTAGGATCCTGCGGGGGGAGACCACCGGGGAGCTGTTTTTT.

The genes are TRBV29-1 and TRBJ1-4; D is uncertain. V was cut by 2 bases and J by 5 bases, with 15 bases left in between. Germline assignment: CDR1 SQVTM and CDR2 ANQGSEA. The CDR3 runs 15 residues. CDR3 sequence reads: CSVERVEWVNEKLFF. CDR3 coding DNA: TGCAGCGTTGAACGTGTCGAGTGGGTCAATGAAAAACTGTTTTTT.

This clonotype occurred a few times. In DNA form, the CDR3 reads TGTGCCAGCCGATTATCCCAGGGGGGGGCCGAAGAGACCCAGTACTTC. Protein: CASRLSQGGAEETQYF. J is TRBJ2-5 and V is TRBV9; possibly TRBD1 or TRBD2 for D (7 bases each). Germline CDR1 is SGDLS and CDR2 is YYNGEE. The CDR3 covers 16 residues. The V and J ends lost 7 bases and 3 bases respectively, with 22 bases between them.

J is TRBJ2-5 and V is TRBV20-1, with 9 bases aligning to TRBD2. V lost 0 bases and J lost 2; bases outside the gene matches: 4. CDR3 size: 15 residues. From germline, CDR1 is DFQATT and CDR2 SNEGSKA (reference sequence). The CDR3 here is CSARDGTSPQETQYF. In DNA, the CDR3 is TGCAGTGCTAGAGACGGGACTAGCCCACAAGAGACCCAGTACTTC.

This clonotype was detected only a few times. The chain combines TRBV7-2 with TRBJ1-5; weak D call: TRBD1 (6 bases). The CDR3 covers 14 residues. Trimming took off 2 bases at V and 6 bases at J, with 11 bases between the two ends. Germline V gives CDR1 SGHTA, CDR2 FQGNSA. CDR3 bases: TGTGCCAGCAGCTTAATGGGGGCCGGTCAGCCCCAGCATTTT. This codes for CASSLMGAGQPQHF.

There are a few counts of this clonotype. The CDR3 reads CASSLRGLPNTEAFF. The CDR3, as DNA: TGTGCCAGCAGCCTCCGGGGGCTTCCGAACACTGAAGCTTTCTTT. The chain couples TRBV7-8 to TRBJ1-1, with D possibly matching TRBD1 (6 bases). Trimming left V 5 bases short and J 1 base short, with 14 bases between. The germline CDR1 and CDR2 sequences are SGHVS and FQNEAQ. This CDR3 is 15 amino acids long.

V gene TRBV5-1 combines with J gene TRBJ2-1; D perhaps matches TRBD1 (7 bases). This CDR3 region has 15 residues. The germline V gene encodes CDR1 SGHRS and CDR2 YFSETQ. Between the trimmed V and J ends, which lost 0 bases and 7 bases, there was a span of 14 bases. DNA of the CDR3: TGCGCCAGCAGCTTGGCCGACAGGGCGGGGAATGAGCAGTTCTTC. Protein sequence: CASSLADRAGNEQFF.

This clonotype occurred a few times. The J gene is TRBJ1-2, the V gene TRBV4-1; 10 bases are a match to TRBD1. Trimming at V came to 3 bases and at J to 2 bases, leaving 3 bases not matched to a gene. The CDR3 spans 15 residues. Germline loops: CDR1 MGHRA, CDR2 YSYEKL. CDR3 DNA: TGCGCCAGCAGCCAGACAGGGGGCTTAAACTATGGCTACACCTTC. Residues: CASSQTGGLNYGYTF.

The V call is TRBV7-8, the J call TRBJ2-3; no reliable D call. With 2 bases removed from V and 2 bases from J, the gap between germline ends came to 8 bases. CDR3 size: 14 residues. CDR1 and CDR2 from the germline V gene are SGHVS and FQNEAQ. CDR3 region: CASSLLTDTDTQYF. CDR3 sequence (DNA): TGTGCCAGCAGCTTACTGACTGACACAGATACGCAGTATTTT.